This TCR beta chain was identified during a study of T cells after yellow fever vaccination. As for the study in general: Fractions with few cells were prepared using SMART-Seq v4 Ultra Low Input.

The length of the CDR3 is 13 residues. Germline values: CDR1 DFQATT, CDR2 SNEGSKA (reference sequence). To note about this clonotype: The germline gene is not matched at one end of the junction; a read error may be the cause.

TCRdb processed the 5' RACE reads anew with MiXCR; each CDR3 protein has one entry. The sample has 450,000 to 600,000 distinct CDR3 sequences; about 17% are singletons. The source material was PBMCs, sampled 4 to 5 days after the first yellow fever vaccination. The V gene is TRBV20-1, the J gene TRBJ1-1, with D possibly being TRBD1 (5 bases). The receptor was derived from a man younger than 35 who received the YFV17D yellow fever vaccine. The CDR3 spells CCAREAGWTEAFF. The CDR3 coding sequence is TGCTGTGCTAGAGAGGCAGGGTGGACTGAAGCTTTCTTT.